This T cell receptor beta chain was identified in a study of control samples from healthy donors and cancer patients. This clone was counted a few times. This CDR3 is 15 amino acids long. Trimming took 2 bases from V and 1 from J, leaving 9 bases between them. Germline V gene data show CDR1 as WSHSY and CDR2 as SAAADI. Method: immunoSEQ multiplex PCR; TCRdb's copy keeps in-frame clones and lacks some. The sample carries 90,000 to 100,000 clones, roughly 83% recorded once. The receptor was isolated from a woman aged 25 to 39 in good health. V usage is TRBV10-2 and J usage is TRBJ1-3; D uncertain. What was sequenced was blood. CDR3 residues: CASSEDPQSGNTIYF. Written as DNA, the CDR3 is TGCGCCAGCAGTGAGGACCCCCAATCTGGAAACACCATATATTTT.